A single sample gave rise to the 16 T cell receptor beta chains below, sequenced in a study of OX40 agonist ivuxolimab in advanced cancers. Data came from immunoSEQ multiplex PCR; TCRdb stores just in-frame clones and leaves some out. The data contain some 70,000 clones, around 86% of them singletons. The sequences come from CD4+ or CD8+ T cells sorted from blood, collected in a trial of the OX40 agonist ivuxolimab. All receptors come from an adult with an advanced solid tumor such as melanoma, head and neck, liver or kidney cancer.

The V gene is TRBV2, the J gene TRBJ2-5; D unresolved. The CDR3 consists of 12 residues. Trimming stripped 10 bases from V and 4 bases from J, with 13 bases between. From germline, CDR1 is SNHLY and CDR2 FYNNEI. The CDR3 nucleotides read TGTGCCACCACGGGCGTAAGAGAGACCCAGTACTTC. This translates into CATTGVRETQYF.

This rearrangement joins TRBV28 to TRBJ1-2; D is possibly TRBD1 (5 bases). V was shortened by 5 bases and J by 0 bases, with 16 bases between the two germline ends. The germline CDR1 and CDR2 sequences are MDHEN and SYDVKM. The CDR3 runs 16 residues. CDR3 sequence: CASSPPGTFSNYGYTF. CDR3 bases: TGTGCCAGCAGTCCGCCCGGGACCTTCTCTAACTATGGCTACACCTTC.

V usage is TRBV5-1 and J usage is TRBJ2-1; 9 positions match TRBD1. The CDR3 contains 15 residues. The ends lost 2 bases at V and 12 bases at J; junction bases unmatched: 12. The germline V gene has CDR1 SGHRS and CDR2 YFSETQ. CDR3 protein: CASSLSQGAGGVQFF. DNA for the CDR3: TGCGCCAGCAGCTTATCACAGGGGGCGGGCGGCGTGCAGTTCTTC. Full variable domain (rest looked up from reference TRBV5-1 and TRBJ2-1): KAGVTQTPRYLIKTRGQQVTLSCSPISGHRSVSWYQQTPGQGLQFLFEYFSETQRNKGNFPGRFSGRQFSNSRSEMNVSTLELGDSALYLCASSLSQGAGGVQFFGPGTRLTVL.

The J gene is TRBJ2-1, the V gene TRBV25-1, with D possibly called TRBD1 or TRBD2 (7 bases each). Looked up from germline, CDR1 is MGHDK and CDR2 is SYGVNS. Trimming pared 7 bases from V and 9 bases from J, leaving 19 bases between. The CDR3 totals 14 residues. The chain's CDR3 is CASKGEGATTEQFF. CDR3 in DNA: TGTGCCAGCAAGGGGGAGGGGGCTACCACTGAGCAGTTCTTC.

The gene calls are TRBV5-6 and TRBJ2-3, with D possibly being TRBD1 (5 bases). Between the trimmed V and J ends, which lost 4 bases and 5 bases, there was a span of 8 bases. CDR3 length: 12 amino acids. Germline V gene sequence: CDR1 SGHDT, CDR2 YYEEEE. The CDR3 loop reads CASSLRVDTQYF. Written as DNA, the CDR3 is TGTGCCAGCAGCCTCAGGGTAGATACGCAGTATTTT. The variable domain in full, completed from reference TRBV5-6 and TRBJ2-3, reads DAGVTQSPTHLIKTRGQQVTLRCSPKSGHDTVSWYQQALGQGPQFIFQYYEEEERQRGNFPDRFSGHQFPNYSSELNVNALLLGDSALYLCASSLRVDTQYFGPGTRLTVL.

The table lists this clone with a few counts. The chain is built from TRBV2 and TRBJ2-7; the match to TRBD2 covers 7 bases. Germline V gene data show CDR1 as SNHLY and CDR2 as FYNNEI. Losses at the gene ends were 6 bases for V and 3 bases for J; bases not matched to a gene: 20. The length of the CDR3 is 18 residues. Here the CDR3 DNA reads TGTGCCAGCAGAGAACTAGCCCGGCCTACTAGCGTCAACTACGAGCAGTACTTC. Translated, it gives CASRELARPTSVNYEQYF.

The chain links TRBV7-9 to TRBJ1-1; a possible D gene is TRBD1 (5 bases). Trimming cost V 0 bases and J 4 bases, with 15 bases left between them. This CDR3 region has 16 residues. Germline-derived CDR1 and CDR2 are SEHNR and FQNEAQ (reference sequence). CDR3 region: CASSLAQGGTATEAFF. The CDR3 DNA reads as TGTGCCAGCAGCTTAGCGCAGGGAGGGACTGCCACTGAAGCTTTCTTT.

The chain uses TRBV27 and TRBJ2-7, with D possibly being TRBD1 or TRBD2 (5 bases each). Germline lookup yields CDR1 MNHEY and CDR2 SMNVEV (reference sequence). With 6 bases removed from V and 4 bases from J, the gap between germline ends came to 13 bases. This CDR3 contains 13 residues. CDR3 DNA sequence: TGTGCCAGCAGCAAGGGGACCGAGTACGAGCAGTACTTC. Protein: CASSKGTEYEQYF.

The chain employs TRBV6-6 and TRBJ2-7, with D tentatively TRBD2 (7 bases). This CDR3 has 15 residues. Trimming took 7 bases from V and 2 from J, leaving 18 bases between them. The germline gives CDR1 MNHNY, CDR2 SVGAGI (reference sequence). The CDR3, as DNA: TGTGCCAGCACTCGCGGTGGGGGGGCAACCTACGAGCAGTACTTC. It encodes CASTRGGGATYEQYF.

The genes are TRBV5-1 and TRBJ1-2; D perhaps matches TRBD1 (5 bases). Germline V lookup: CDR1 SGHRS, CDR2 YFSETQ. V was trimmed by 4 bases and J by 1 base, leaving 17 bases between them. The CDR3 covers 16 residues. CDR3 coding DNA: TGCGCCAGCAGCCTGGGGGGGACGATCTATAACTATGGCTACACCTTC. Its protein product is CASSLGGTIYNYGYTF. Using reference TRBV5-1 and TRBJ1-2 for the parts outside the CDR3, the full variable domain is KAGVTQTPRYLIKTRGQQVTLSCSPISGHRSVSWYQQTPGQGLQFLFEYFSETQRNKGNFPGRFSGRQFSNSRSEMNVSTLELGDSALYLCASSLGGTIYNYGYTFGSGTRLTVV.

The CDR3 DNA reads TGTGCCAGCTCACCACCAGTACCCGAGCAGTTCTTC. Translation: CASSPPVPEQFF. This chain uses TRBV18 with TRBJ2-1; D not certain. The CDR3 has 12 residues. V lost 0 bases, J lost 10 bases, and 7 bases lay in between. Germline V CDR1 and CDR2: KGHSH, LQKENI. Using reference TRBV18 and TRBJ2-1 for the parts outside the CDR3, the full variable domain is NAGVMQNPRHLVRRRGQEARLRCSPMKGHSHVYWYRQLPEEGLKFMVYLQKENIIDESGMPKERFSAEFPKEGPSILRIQQVVRGDSAAYFCASSPPVPEQFFGPGTRLTVL.

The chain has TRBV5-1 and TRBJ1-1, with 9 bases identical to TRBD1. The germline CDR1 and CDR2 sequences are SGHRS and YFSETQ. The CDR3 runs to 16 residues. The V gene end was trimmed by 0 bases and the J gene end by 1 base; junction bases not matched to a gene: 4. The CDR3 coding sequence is TGCGCCAGCAGCTTGGTGGGGACAGGGACGAACACTGAAGCTTTCTTT. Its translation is CASSLVGTGTNTEAFF.

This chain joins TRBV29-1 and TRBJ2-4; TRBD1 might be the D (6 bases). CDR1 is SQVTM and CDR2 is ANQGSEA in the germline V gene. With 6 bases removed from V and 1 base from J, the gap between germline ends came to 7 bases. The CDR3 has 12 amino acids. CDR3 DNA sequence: TGCAGCGTCGGACAGGCCAAAAACATTCAGTACTTC. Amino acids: CSVGQAKNIQYF.

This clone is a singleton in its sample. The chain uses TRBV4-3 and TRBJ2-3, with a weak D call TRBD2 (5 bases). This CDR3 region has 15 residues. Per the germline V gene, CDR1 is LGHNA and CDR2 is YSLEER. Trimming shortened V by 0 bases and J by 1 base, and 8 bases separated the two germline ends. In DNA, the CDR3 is TGCGCCAGCAGCCAAGATCGGGGAGGCACAGATACGCAGTATTTT. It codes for CASSQDRGGTDTQYF.

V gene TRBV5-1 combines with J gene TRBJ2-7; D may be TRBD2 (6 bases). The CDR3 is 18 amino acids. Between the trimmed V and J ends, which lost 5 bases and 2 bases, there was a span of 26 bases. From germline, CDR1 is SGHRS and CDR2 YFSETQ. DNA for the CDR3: TGCGCCAGCAGGGAGGGGTTAGCATGGACCTCCCTCGCCTACGAGCAGTACTTC. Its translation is CASREGLAWTSLAYEQYF.

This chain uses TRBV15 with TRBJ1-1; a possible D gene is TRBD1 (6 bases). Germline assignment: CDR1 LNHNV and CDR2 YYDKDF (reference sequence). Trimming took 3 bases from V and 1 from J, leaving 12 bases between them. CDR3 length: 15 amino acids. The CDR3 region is CATSSGGRRNTEAFF. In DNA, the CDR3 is TGTGCCACCAGCAGTGGGGGCAGGAGGAACACTGAAGCTTTCTTT.